The 15 T cell receptor beta chains below were found in one sample sequenced in a study of human T cells and chemical hapten exposure. The time point here: patch test 1, 2 weeks after DPC sensitization. Treatment in this sample: therapeutic diphenylcyclopropenone sensitization with weekly scalp DPC. One entry per CDR3 protein results from TCRdb running MiXCR on the RACE reads. The sample shows approximately 73,000 distinct CDR3 sequences, 10% to 13% of them seen only once. The material was whole blood, obtained in connection with sensitization to the hapten diphenylcyclopropenone (DPC). The source is a woman between 50 and 59 years old with alopecia areata. Some clones in this sample may be carry-over from other donors' samples.

This clonotype was observed a handful of times. Because the CDR3 is missing its conserved closing phenylalanine or tryptophan, this is likely a read error. Because the CDR3's place on the DNA is in doubt, the DNA is left out and the CDR3 is given as listed by TCRdb. The rearrangement uses TRBV30 and TRBJ2-1; the table's TRBD1 call for D was not verified on the DNA. Germline assignment: CDR1 GTSNPN and CDR2 SVGIG (reference sequence). The CDR3 spans 11 amino acids, including both terminal residues. The chain's CDR3 is CAHKAQGRFIY.

The rearrangement uses TRBV7-8 and TRBJ1-4; a weak D match, TRBD1 (6 bases). The germline gives CDR1 SGHVS, CDR2 FQNEAQ. The V and J ends lost 1 base and 5 bases respectively, with 17 bases between them. This CDR3 has 17 residues. The CDR3 is CASSLVGTGRRNEKLFF. The CDR3 nucleotides read TGTGCCAGCAGCTTAGTAGGTACAGGGCGTAGGAATGAAAAACTGTTTTTT.

This clonotype was recorded many times. V usage is TRBV5-6 and J usage is TRBJ1-1; 8 nucleotides line up with TRBD1. The CDR3 totals 14 residues. Germline trimming cut 3 bases from V and 10 bases from J; bases unmatched to any gene: 11. CDR1 and CDR2 from the germline V gene are SGHDT and YYEEEE. The CDR3 coding sequence is TGTGCCAGCAGCTCGATAGGACAGGGCGAGGGAGCTTTCTTT. Translating gives CASSSIGQGEGAFF.

This clonotype was seen ten or more times. The chain couples TRBV18 to TRBJ1-5, with D perhaps TRBD1 (6 bases). The CDR3 is 15 amino acids. Deletions cut 3 bases from V and 5 bases from J, with 14 bases between. Germline CDR1 KGHSH, CDR2 LQKENI. The CDR3 loop reads CASSPPGGPDQPQHF. The CDR3 DNA follows: TGTGCCAGCTCACCTCCCGGGGGGCCGGATCAGCCCCAGCATTTT.

On this clonotype: At one end the junction does not follow the germline gene, possibly because of a read error. CDR3 sequence reads: CTSSPRLAGGDTQYF. The CDR3 DNA is TGTACCAGCAGTCCCCGACTAGCGGGAGGGGATACGCAGTATTTT. This chain connects TRBV6-6 to TRBJ2-3; 14 bases match TRBD2. There are 15 residues in the CDR3. Germline V gene lookup returns CDR1 MNHNY and CDR2 SVGAGI (reference sequence).

V usage is TRBV12-3 or TRBV12-4 and J usage is TRBJ2-3; TRBD2 aligns across 12 bases. CDR3 length: 17 residues. The V and J ends lost 2 bases and 0 bases, in that order; junction bases with no gene match: 3. The CDR3 DNA sequence: TGTGCCAGCAGTTTACTAGCGGGAGGGCGGAGCACAGATACGCAGTATTTT. It is translated as CASSLLAGGRSTDTQYF.

The chain combines TRBV6-6 with TRBJ1-2; TRBD1 matches 8 bases. Germline CDR1 is MNHNY and CDR2 is SVGAGI (reference sequence). J gave up 5 bases and V 6 bases, and 8 bases lay outside the gene matches. The CDR3 has 14 residues. The CDR3 DNA reads as TGTGCCAGCAGGACGGCAGGGGGCCAGTATGGCTACACCTTC. This sequence encodes CASRTAGGQYGYTF.

This clonotype was seen ten or more times. The CDR3 region has the DNA TGTGCCAGCAGCCAGGGACTAGCGGGAACCACCGGGGAGCTGTTTTTT. It translates to CASSQGLAGTTGELFF. The chain combines TRBV11-2 with TRBJ2-2; 13 bases agree with TRBD2. Germline trimming cut 5 bases from V and 4 bases from J; bases unmatched to any gene: 4. This CDR3 region has 16 residues. Germline loops: CDR1 SGHAT, CDR2 FQNNGV.

V gene TRBV20-1 combines with J gene TRBJ2-3; TRBD2 matches at 11 bases. The CDR3 loop spans 15 amino acids. In germline, CDR1 is DFQATT, CDR2 SNEGSKA (reference sequence). The V segment lost 1 base and the J segment 5 bases; nucleotides outside the gene matches: 5. CDR3 bases: TGCAGTGCTAGAGTCGCCCTAGCGGGAGGAGATACGCAGTATTTT. It codes for CSARVALAGGDTQYF.

V usage is TRBV29-1 and J usage is TRBJ1-4; TRBD1 might be the D (6 bases). The CDR3 is 12 amino acids. Trimming pared 7 bases from V and 11 bases from J, leaving 17 bases between. The germline CDR1 and CDR2 sequences are SQVTM and ANQGSEA. The CDR3 loop reads CSAADRIEKLFF. In DNA form, the CDR3 reads TGCAGCGCGGCCGACAGGATTGAGAAACTGTTTTTT. Drawing the rest from reference TRBV29-1 and TRBJ1-4, the complete variable domain is SAVISQKPSRDICQRGTSLTIQCQVDSQVTMMFWYRQQPGQSLTLIATANQGSEATYESGFVIDKFPISRPNLTFSTLTVSNMSPEDSSIYLCSAADRIEKLFFGSGTQLSVL.

The J gene is TRBJ2-1, the V gene TRBV29-1; D is unresolved. CDR1 and CDR2 from the germline V gene are SQVTM and ANQGSEA. Deletions cut 3 bases from V and 4 bases from J, with 7 bases between. The CDR3 loop spans 12 amino acids. The CDR3 region is CSVDLRYNEQFF. In nucleotides, the CDR3 is TGCAGCGTTGATCTTCGGTACAATGAGCAGTTCTTC.

The chain joins TRBV7-3 to TRBJ1-3, with D unresolved. The CDR3 is 17 amino acids. Germline V gives CDR1 SGHTA, CDR2 FQGTGA. Trimming shortened V by 6 bases and J by 0 bases, and 18 bases separated the two germline ends. The DNA of the CDR3 is TGTGCCAGCAGTCCTCAGCCCCGGCTGAGCTCTGGAAACACCATATATTTT. It encodes CASSPQPRLSSGNTIYF.

This sequence joins TRBV7-9 and TRBJ2-3; D remains unclear. V was cut by 4 bases and J by 4 bases, with 9 bases left in between. CDR3 length: 13 amino acids. CDR1 and CDR2 (germline): SEHNR, FQNEAQ (reference sequence). CDR3 bases: TGTGCCAGCAGCTCCCAGGTCCCAGATACGCAGTATTTT. It yields the protein CASSSQVPDTQYF.

V is TRBV18 and J is TRBJ2-3, with TRBD2 matching 12 bases. V lost 4 bases to trimming and J lost 7 bases; unmatched junction nucleotides: 6. CDR3 length: 15 residues. Germline V gene sequence: CDR1 KGHSH, CDR2 LQKENI. The CDR3 DNA reads TGTGCCAGCTCACGCAGACTAGCGGGAGTTAATACGCAGTATTTT. Protein sequence: CASSRRLAGVNTQYF.

This clonotype has at least ten counts. The chain employs TRBV6-1 and TRBJ2-3; D is tentatively TRBD1 or TRBD2 (5 bases each). This CDR3 region has 14 residues. Trimming took off 6 bases at V and 1 base at J, with 11 bases between the two ends. The germline V gene has CDR1 MNHNS and CDR2 SASEGT. The chain's CDR3 is CASREGQGTDTQYF. The CDR3 DNA follows: TGTGCCAGCAGAGAGGGGCAGGGCACAGATACGCAGTATTTT.